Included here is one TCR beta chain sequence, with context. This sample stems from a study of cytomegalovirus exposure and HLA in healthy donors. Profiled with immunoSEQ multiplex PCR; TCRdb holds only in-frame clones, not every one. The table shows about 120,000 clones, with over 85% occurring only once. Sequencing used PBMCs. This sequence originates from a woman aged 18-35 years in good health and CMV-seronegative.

The CDR3 sequence is CASAGTGIGGELFF. The CDR3 bases are TGTGCCAGTGCCGGGACAGGGATAGGCGGGGAGCTGTTTTTT. The chain has TRBV28 and TRBJ2-2; 9 bases align to TRBD1. Germline values: CDR1 MDHEN, CDR2 SYDVKM. The ends lost 9 bases at V and 7 bases at J; junction bases unmatched: 9. The CDR3 has 14 amino acids.